This is a list of T cell receptor beta chains from one sample in a study of cytomegalovirus exposure and HLA in healthy donors. Repertoires were generated with immunoSEQ multiplex PCR, while TCRdb's copy carries only in-frame clones and drops some. The sample lists around 150,000 clones; 78% were seen once. The sequenced sample was PBMCs. The source of these receptors is a male donor in good health and CMV-seronegative. Each CDR3 is given with its conserved first and last residue. A D gene is named only where the DNA matches it firmly. Clone size is shown for a subset of rows, as once, few, many or a class of expanded clone.

V gene: TRBV6-5
J gene: TRBJ1-6
D gene: -
clone size: few
CDR3 protein: CASSYDSHAPLHF
CDR3 DNA: TGTGCCAGCAGTTACGACTCCCATGCACCCCTCCACTTT

V gene: TRBV5-4
J gene: TRBJ1-2
D gene: -
clone size: -
CDR3 protein: CASSPSPGQTHGYTF
CDR3 DNA: TGTGCCAGCAGCCCCAGCCCTGGACAGACTCATGGCTACACCTTC

V gene: TRBV7-2
J gene: TRBJ2-1
D gene: TRBD1
clone size: -
CDR3 protein: CASSSTGVDNEQFF
CDR3 DNA: TGTGCCAGCAGCTCAACAGGGGTGGACAATGAACAGTTCTTC

V gene: TRBV13
J gene: TRBJ1-2
D gene: -
clone size: -
CDR3 protein: CASSLGVGPSLSGYTF
CDR3 DNA: TGTGCCAGCAGCTTAGGCGTGGGCCCCTCCCTGTCTGGCTACACCTTC

V gene: TRBV5-4
J gene: TRBJ1-2
D gene: TRBD1
clone size: -
CDR3 protein: CASSYPHGTGIYGYTF
CDR3 DNA: TGTGCCAGCAGTTACCCCCACGGGACAGGGATCTATGGCTACACCTTC

V gene: TRBV5-1
J gene: TRBJ2-2
D gene: TRBD1
clone size: -
CDR3 protein: CASSSGTGANTGELFF
CDR3 DNA: TGCGCCAGCAGTTCGGGGACAGGGGCTAACACCGGGGAGCTGTTTTTT

V gene: TRBV5-6
J gene: TRBJ2-7
D gene: TRBD1
clone size: -
CDR3 protein: CASSPDREIYEQYF
CDR3 DNA: TGTGCCAGCAGCCCTGACAGGGAAATCTACGAGCAGTACTTC

V gene: TRBV5-1
J gene: TRBJ2-7
D gene: -
clone size: -
CDR3 protein: CASSFYRRGLGEQYF
CDR3 DNA: TGCGCCAGCAGCTTCTATAGGAGAGGGTTGGGCGAGCAGTACTTC

V gene: TRBV7-2
J gene: TRBJ1-3
D gene: TRBD1
clone size: -
CDR3 protein: CASSTDGTGGNTIYF
CDR3 DNA: TGTGCCAGCAGCACGGACGGGACAGGGGGAAACACCATATATTTT

V gene: TRBV29-1
J gene: TRBJ2-5
D gene: -
clone size: once
CDR3 protein: CSVDPDEGGIETQYF
CDR3 DNA: TGCAGCGTTGACCCTGACGAGGGGGGGATAGAGACCCAGTACTTC

V gene: TRBV10-3
J gene: TRBJ1-1
D gene: TRBD1
clone size: -
CDR3 protein: CAISETPDRATEAFF
CDR3 DNA: TGTGCCATCAGTGAGACCCCTGACAGGGCGACTGAAGCTTTCTTT

V gene: TRBV5-4
J gene: TRBJ1-1
D gene: -
clone size: few
CDR3 protein: CASSFGQHNTEAFF
CDR3 DNA: TGTGCCAGCAGCTTCGGACAGCATAACACTGAAGCTTTCTTT

V gene: TRBV5-1
J gene: TRBJ2-7
D gene: TRBD2
clone size: -
CDR3 protein: CASSSGLATYEQYF
CDR3 DNA: TGCGCCAGCAGCTCAGGACTAGCTACCTACGAGCAGTACTTC

V gene: TRBV30
J gene: TRBJ2-5
D gene: -
clone size: -
CDR3 protein: CAWSRGRQETQYF
CDR3 DNA: TGTGCCTGGAGTAGGGGGAGACAAGAGACCCAGTACTTC

V gene: TRBV29-1
J gene: TRBJ1-4
D gene: TRBD1
clone size: -
CDR3 protein: CSVETSGTGEKLFF
CDR3 DNA: TGCAGCGTCGAAACTTCCGGGACAGGAGAAAAACTGTTTTTT

V gene: TRBV10-3
J gene: TRBJ2-3
D gene: -
clone size: -
CDR3 protein: CAALVDGASTDTQYF
CDR3 DNA: TGTGCCGCCCTGGTGGATGGAGCGAGCACAGATACGCAGTATTTT

V gene: TRBV9
J gene: TRBJ2-1
D gene: TRBD1
clone size: -
CDR3 protein: CASSVVGQSSYNEQFF
CDR3 DNA: TGTGCCAGCAGCGTAGTGGGACAGAGCTCCTACAATGAGCAGTTCTTC

V gene: TRBV2
J gene: TRBJ1-6
D gene: TRBD1
clone size: -
CDR3 protein: CASSDPRGRLLSPLHF
CDR3 DNA: TGTGCCAGCAGTGATCCCAGGGGGCGGCTTCTTTCACCCCTCCACTTT

V gene: TRBV5-1
J gene: TRBJ2-3
D gene: TRBD2
clone size: -
CDR3 protein: CASSFGTSGDSFGTDTQYF
CDR3 DNA: TGCGCCAGCAGCTTCGGGACTAGCGGGGATTCTTTCGGCACAGATACGCAGTATTTT

V gene: TRBV2
J gene: TRBJ1-2
D gene: TRBD1
clone size: -
CDR3 protein: CASPRQGFNYGYTF
CDR3 DNA: TGTGCCAGCCCGCGACAGGGGTTTAACTATGGCTACACCTTC

V gene: TRBV5-4
J gene: TRBJ2-7
D gene: TRBD2
clone size: -
CDR3 protein: CASSIGLAGAGEQYF
CDR3 DNA: TGTGCCAGCAGCATAGGACTAGCGGGAGCTGGAGAGCAGTACTTC

V gene: TRBV5-1
J gene: TRBJ2-7
D gene: TRBD1
clone size: -
CDR3 protein: CASSSRDSTYEQYF
CDR3 DNA: TGCGCCAGCAGCTCCCGGGACAGCACCTACGAGCAGTACTTC

V gene: TRBV6-5
J gene: TRBJ1-2
D gene: -
clone size: -
CDR3 protein: CASSPPDSYYGYTF
CDR3 DNA: TGTGCCAGCAGTCCTCCCGACAGCTACTATGGCTACACCTTC

V gene: TRBV15
J gene: TRBJ1-5
D gene: -
clone size: -
CDR3 protein: CATSIIPTESNQPQHF
CDR3 DNA: TGTGCCACCAGCATCATACCCACAGAAAGCAATCAGCCCCAGCATTTT

V gene: TRBV19
J gene: TRBJ1-5
D gene: -
clone size: -
CDR3 protein: CASRDLGTASNQPQHF
CDR3 DNA: TGTGCCAGCCGCGACCTCGGGACTGCGAGCAATCAGCCCCAGCATTTT

V gene: TRBV7-3
J gene: TRBJ2-3
D gene: -
clone size: -
CDR3 protein: CASSSTGQSTDTQYF
CDR3 DNA: TGTGCCAGCAGCTCCACAGGGCAAAGCACAGATACGCAGTATTTT

V gene: TRBV7-9
J gene: TRBJ1-2
D gene: TRBD1
clone size: -
CDR3 protein: CASSLATLGGDYGYTF
CDR3 DNA: TGTGCCAGCAGCTTAGCAACTTTAGGGGGCGACTATGGCTACACCTTC

V gene: TRBV27
J gene: TRBJ2-1
D gene: TRBD2
clone size: -
CDR3 protein: CASRAGTSGVSSYNEQFF
CDR3 DNA: TGTGCCAGCAGAGCCGGGACTAGCGGAGTTAGCTCCTACAATGAGCAGTTCTTC

V gene: TRBV27
J gene: TRBJ1-1
D gene: -
clone size: -
CDR3 protein: CASSLGREAFF
CDR3 DNA: TGTGCCAGCAGTTTAGGGCGTGAAGCTTTCTTT

V gene: TRBV15
J gene: TRBJ2-1
D gene: -
clone size: -
CDR3 protein: CATSRVAEVYNEQFF
CDR3 DNA: TGTGCCACCAGCAGAGTGGCAGAGGTCTACAATGAGCAGTTCTTC

V gene: TRBV7-9
J gene: TRBJ2-2
D gene: TRBD2
clone size: -
CDR3 protein: CASSPGTSGSRDTGELFF
CDR3 DNA: TGTGCCAGCAGCCCCGGGACTAGCGGGAGTCGGGACACCGGGGAGCTGTTTTTT

V gene: TRBV2
J gene: TRBJ2-7
D gene: TRBD1
clone size: few
CDR3 protein: CASDRTGTYEQYF
CDR3 DNA: TGTGCCAGCGATCGGACAGGAACCTACGAGCAGTACTTC

V gene: TRBV6-6
J gene: TRBJ2-7
D gene: -
clone size: -
CDR3 protein: CASTYRGAGEQYF
CDR3 DNA: TGTGCCAGCACCTACCGGGGGGCTGGAGAGCAGTACTTC

V gene: TRBV18
J gene: TRBJ1-5
D gene: TRBD1
clone size: -
CDR3 protein: CASSPGDSPNQPQHF
CDR3 DNA: TGTGCCAGCTCACCGGGGGACAGCCCTAATCAGCCCCAGCATTTT

V gene: TRBV7-3
J gene: TRBJ2-3
D gene: TRBD2
clone size: few
CDR3 protein: CASRLLAGAEDTQYF
CDR3 DNA: TGTGCCAGCAGGTTACTAGCGGGAGCTGAAGATACGCAGTATTTT

V gene: TRBV5-4
J gene: TRBJ1-1
D gene: -
clone size: -
CDR3 protein: CASSWTANTEAFF
CDR3 DNA: TGTGCCAGCAGCTGGACAGCGAACACTGAAGCTTTCTTT

V gene: TRBV6-5
J gene: TRBJ2-7
D gene: -
clone size: few
CDR3 protein: CASSYTDNWIYEQYF
CDR3 DNA: TGTGCCAGCAGTTATACGGACAACTGGATATACGAGCAGTACTTC

V gene: TRBV7-2
J gene: TRBJ2-3
D gene: TRBD2
clone size: -
CDR3 protein: CASSFPTSGTDTQYF
CDR3 DNA: TGTGCCAGCAGCTTCCCCACTAGCGGCACAGATACGCAGTATTTT

V gene: TRBV7-2
J gene: TRBJ1-2
D gene: -
clone size: -
CDR3 protein: CASSRQSLYGYTF
CDR3 DNA: TGTGCCAGCAGCCGACAGAGTCTCTATGGCTACACCTTC

V gene: TRBV7-2
J gene: TRBJ2-7
D gene: -
clone size: -
CDR3 protein: CASSTGGRGNPYEQYF
CDR3 DNA: TGTGCCAGCAGCACGGGCGGTCGAGGGAATCCCTACGAGCAGTACTTC

V gene: TRBV13
J gene: TRBJ1-4
D gene: -
clone size: -
CDR3 protein: CASSFRNRVELFF
CDR3 DNA: TGTGCCAGCAGCTTCCGAAACAGGGTGGAACTGTTTTTT

V gene: TRBV7-3
J gene: TRBJ2-7
D gene: TRBD1
clone size: -
CDR3 protein: CASSSTYRDRGFIYEQYF
CDR3 DNA: TGTGCCAGCAGCTCAACGTACCGGGACAGGGGGTTTATTTACGAGCAGTACTTC

V gene: TRBV5-1
J gene: TRBJ2-1
D gene: -
clone size: once
CDR3 protein: CASSLATLQSYNEQFF
CDR3 DNA: TGCGCCAGCAGCTTGGCCACGCTCCAGTCCTACAATGAGCAGTTCTTC

V gene: TRBV30
J gene: TRBJ1-1
D gene: -
clone size: -
CDR3 protein: CAWSSQDQAFF
CDR3 DNA: TGTGCCTGGAGTTCGCAGGATCAAGCTTTCTTT

V gene: TRBV5-1
J gene: TRBJ2-1
D gene: TRBD2
clone size: -
CDR3 protein: CASSFSSGGAINEQFF
CDR3 DNA: TGCGCCAGCAGCTTTTCTAGCGGGGGGGCGATTAATGAGCAGTTCTTC

V gene: TRBV10-1
J gene: TRBJ1-1
D gene: -
clone size: -
CDR3 protein: CASSGQQNTEAFF
CDR3 DNA: TGCGCCAGCAGTGGACAGCAGAACACTGAAGCTTTCTTT

V gene: TRBV6-5
J gene: TRBJ2-3
D gene: TRBD1
clone size: -
CDR3 protein: CASSSDRETDTQYF
CDR3 DNA: TGTGCCAGCAGTTCCGACAGGGAGACAGATACGCAGTATTTT

V gene: TRBV6-6
J gene: TRBJ2-4
D gene: TRBD1
clone size: -
CDR3 protein: CASCRQGRAKNIQYF
CDR3 DNA: TGTGCCAGCTGCCGACAGGGGAGAGCCAAAAACATTCAGTACTTC

V gene: TRBV19
J gene: TRBJ2-3
D gene: -
clone size: -
CDR3 protein: CASRTKGTDTQYF
CDR3 DNA: TGTGCCAGCAGAACAAAGGGGACAGATACGCAGTATTTT

V gene: TRBV14
J gene: TRBJ2-7
D gene: -
clone size: -
CDR3 protein: CASSQEGRDEQYF
CDR3 DNA: TGTGCCAGCAGCCAAGAGGGCAGGGACGAGCAGTACTTC

V gene: TRBV7-9
J gene: TRBJ2-3
D gene: TRBD2
clone size: -
CDR3 protein: CASSTLLAGVTDTQYF
CDR3 DNA: TGTGCCAGCAGCACTCTACTAGCGGGAGTTACAGATACGCAGTATTTT

V gene: TRBV2
J gene: TRBJ2-3
D gene: TRBD2
clone size: -
CDR3 protein: CASSELAGGTDTQYF
CDR3 DNA: TGTGCCAGCAGTGAGCTAGCGGGAGGGACAGATACGCAGTATTTT

V gene: TRBV5-4
J gene: TRBJ1-2
D gene: -
clone size: -
CDR3 protein: CASSPPDSLYGYTF
CDR3 DNA: TGTGCCAGCAGCCCCCCGGACAGCCTCTATGGCTACACCTTC

V gene: TRBV30
J gene: TRBJ2-3
D gene: -
clone size: -
CDR3 protein: CAWSVRGDTQYF
CDR3 DNA: TGTGCCTGGAGTGTACGGGGGGATACGCAGTATTTT